A selection of T cell receptor beta chains follows, all from one sample in a study of blood T cell repertoires in COVID-19. Data came from immunoSEQ multiplex PCR; TCRdb stores just in-frame clones and leaves some out. The table shows about 360,000 clones, with roughly 86% occurring only once. The sequenced sample was peripheral blood. The receptor set was obtained from a human donor in a cohort sampled during active COVID-19. Each CDR3 is given with its conserved first and last residue. D genes are given only for firm matches. A clone size is listed for some rows: how often the clone was seen (once, few, many), or a class if it is expanded.

>13|-|TRBJ2-7|TRBV20-1|TRBD2
CSASASGRGEQYF
TGCAGTGCTAGTGCTAGCGGGAGGGGAGAGCAGTACTTC
>15|-|TRBJ1-2|TRBV3-1/TRBV3-2|-
CASSQDLGTPYGYTF
TGTGCCAGCAGCCAAGATCTGGGGACTCCCTATGGCTACACCTTC
>15|few|TRBJ2-7|TRBV15|-
CATSPTPGGPAEQYF
TGTGCCACCAGCCCGACGCCCGGGGGGCCTGCCGAGCAGTACTTC
>16|-|TRBJ2-1|TRBV14|-
CASSQRSGSSYNEQFF
TGTGCCAGCAGCCAACGGAGCGGTAGCTCCTACAATGAGCAGTTCTTC
>15|once|TRBJ2-7|TRBV28|-
CASSPPGAIDNEQYF
TGTGCCAGCAGTCCCCCGGGAGCTATAGACAACGAGCAGTACTTC
>13|-|TRBJ1-1|TRBV7-3|-
CASSLAGNTEAFF
TGTGCCAGCAGCCTAGCGGGGAACACTGAAGCTTTCTTT
>15|-|TRBJ2-5|TRBV5-4|TRBD2
CASSWTSGLQETQYF
TGTGCCAGCAGTTGGACTAGCGGACTCCAAGAGACCCAGTACTTC
>16|-|TRBJ2-3|TRBV9|-
CASSTRQAASTDTQYF
TGTGCCAGCAGCACCCGACAGGCCGCTAGCACAGATACGCAGTATTTT
>14|-|TRBJ1-5|TRBV18|-
CASSPTGNDQPQHF
TGTGCCAGCTCACCAACAGGGAACGATCAGCCCCAGCATTTT
>17|-|TRBJ1-3|TRBV30|-
CAWSALRRDSSGNTIYF
TGTGCCTGGAGTGCCCTTCGCAGGGATTCGTCTGGAAACACCATATATTTT
>15|-|TRBJ1-1|TRBV7-9|TRBD1
CASSPTGGWDTEAFF
TGTGCCAGCAGCCCGACAGGGGGATGGGACACTGAAGCTTTCTTT
>13|-|TRBJ1-2|TRBV6-5|-
CASSYLQGRGYTF
TGTGCCAGCAGTTACTTACAGGGACGTGGCTACACCTTC
>13|-|TRBJ1-1|TRBV2|-
CASSDAGNTEAFF
TGTGCCAGCAGTGACGCAGGGAACACTGAAGCTTTCTTT
>15|-|TRBJ2-1|TRBV5-1|TRBD2
CASSTVAGGYNEQFF
TGCGCCAGCAGCACCGTAGCGGGGGGGTACAATGAGCAGTTCTTC
>15|-|TRBJ2-1|TRBV6-5|TRBD1
CASSSDRGPIYEQFF
TGTGCCAGCAGCTCTGACAGGGGGCCTATTTATGAGCAGTTCTTC
>16|few|TRBJ2-5|TRBV4-2|TRBD2
CASSQDGGEGGETQYF
TGTGCCAGCAGCCAAGATGGGGGGGAGGGTGGAGAGACCCAGTACTTC
>15|-|TRBJ1-1|TRBV5-1|TRBD1
CASSLAQGAGTEAFF
TGCGCCAGCAGCTTGGCCCAGGGGGCGGGCACTGAAGCTTTCTTT
>12|-|TRBJ2-5|TRBV15|-
CATSLMRETQYF
TGTGCCACCAGTCTGATGCGGGAGACCCAGTACTTC
>18|few|TRBJ2-6|TRBV27|TRBD1
CASSLLGTGASGANVLTF
TGTGCCAGCAGTTTACTAGGGACAGGCGCGTCTGGGGCCAACGTCCTGACTTTC
>16|-|TRBJ1-6|TRBV9|TRBD1
CASSVDPQGENSPLHF
TGTGCCAGCAGCGTAGACCCTCAGGGGGAGAATTCACCCCTCCACTTT
>14|-|TRBJ2-1|TRBV7-9|TRBD1
CASSPGTGFAEQFF
TGTGCCAGCAGCCCCGGGACAGGGTTCGCTGAGCAGTTCTTC
>13|-|TRBJ2-7|TRBV15|-
CATSIGVEYEQYF
TGTGCCACCAGCATAGGGGTTGAGTACGAGCAGTACTTC
>16|-|TRBJ2-6|TRBV5-1|-
CASSLNARSGANVLTF
TGCGCCAGCAGCTTGAACGCGCGCTCTGGGGCCAACGTCCTGACTTTC
>13|few|TRBJ1-1|TRBV30|TRBD1
CAWDRGLGTEAFF
TGTGCCTGGGACAGGGGGCTTGGCACTGAAGCTTTCTTT
>16|-|TRBJ1-4|TRBV5-1|-
CASSPSWRRTNEKLFF
TGCGCCAGCAGCCCTTCCTGGAGGAGAACTAATGAAAAACTGTTTTTT
>14|-|TRBJ1-6|TRBV6-6|-
CASRQGLSNSPLHF
TGTGCCAGCAGACAGGGCTTGAGTAATTCACCCCTCCACTTT
>13|-|TRBJ2-7|TRBV6-4|-
CASSDATVYEQYF
TGTGCCAGCAGTGACGCCACGGTCTACGAGCAGTACTTC
>16|-|TRBJ2-2|TRBV4-2|-
CASSQPGMGGVKELFF
TGTGCCAGCAGCCAACCTGGGATGGGGGGTGTCAAGGAGCTGTTTTTT
>19|once|TRBJ2-3|TRBV7-2|TRBD2
CASSLAPPSSGGAGDTQYF
TGTGCCAGCAGCTTAGCTCCCCCTTCTAGCGGGGGGGCCGGGGATACGCAGTATTTT
>15|-|TRBJ1-1|TRBV5-1|TRBD1
CASSRTGGLNTEAFF
TGCGCCAGCAGCCGGACAGGGGGACTGAACACTGAAGCTTTCTTT
>15|-|TRBJ2-1|TRBV7-8|TRBD2
CASSLALAGTDEQFF
TGTGCCAGCAGCTTAGCGCTAGCGGGGACCGATGAGCAGTTCTTC
>18|-|TRBJ2-7|TRBV5-1|TRBD2
CASSLAIAGGLRSYEQYF
TGCGCCAGCAGCTTGGCCATAGCGGGAGGGCTTAGGAGCTACGAGCAGTACTTC
>16|-|TRBJ2-7|TRBV7-2|TRBD1
CASRNPGTGGSYEQYF
TGTGCCAGCCGAAATCCCGGGACAGGGGGGTCCTACGAGCAGTACTTC
>14|-|TRBJ1-1|TRBV19|-
CASSPPGRNTEAFF
TGTGCCAGTAGTCCACCGGGAAGAAACACTGAAGCTTTCTTT
>14|-|TRBJ2-2|TRBV10-1|TRBD1
CASSKTGVTGELFF
TGCGCCAGCAGTAAGACAGGGGTAACCGGGGAGCTGTTTTTT
>16|-|TRBJ2-7|TRBV4-1|TRBD2
CASSPEQLAVSYEQYF
TGCGCCAGCAGCCCCGAGCAGCTAGCGGTCTCCTACGAGCAGTACTTC
>16|-|TRBJ1-5|TRBV28|-
CASTLYPNRVNQPQHF
TGTGCCAGCACCCTTTACCCGAACAGAGTTAATCAGCCCCAGCATTTT
>14|-|TRBJ2-1|TRBV10-3|-
CAISEGQSYNEQFF
TGTGCCATCAGTGAGGGACAAAGTTACAATGAGCAGTTCTTC
>13|once|TRBJ1-6|TRBV28|-
CASKGIRNSPLHF
TGTGCCAGCAAGGGGATAAGGAATTCACCCCTCCACTTT
>14|-|TRBJ1-1|TRBV5-4|TRBD1
CASSSGTGNTEAFF
TGTGCCAGCAGCTCCGGGACAGGGAACACTGAAGCTTTCTTT
>16|-|TRBJ2-5|TRBV7-6|TRBD2
CAILVVREGRGETQYF
TGTGCCATCTTGGTAGTGCGGGAGGGCCGGGGAGAGACCCAGTACTTC
>13|once|TRBJ2-1|TRBV28|-
CASTRERDNEQFF
TGTGCCAGCACTCGGGAGAGGGACAATGAGCAGTTCTTC
>17|once|TRBJ1-1|TRBV9|-
CASSVVSVLGKNTEAFF
TGTGCCAGCAGCGTAGTGTCGGTTCTCGGGAAGAACACTGAAGCTTTCTTT
>15|-|TRBJ2-1|TRBV2|TRBD2
CASRREAGGNNEQFF
TGTGCCAGCAGACGGGAAGCGGGGGGTAACAATGAGCAGTTCTTC
>14|-|TRBJ2-4|TRBV2|-
CASSGDFGRNIQYF
TGTGCCAGCAGTGGGGACTTCGGGCGGAACATTCAGTACTTC
>14|-|TRBJ1-1|TRBV30|-
CAWSPGPVNTEAFF
TGTGCCTGGAGTCCCGGTCCGGTGAACACTGAAGCTTTCTTT